A single sample gave rise to the 16 T cell receptor beta chains below, sequenced in a study of cytotoxic CD8 clonotypes in ibrutinib-treated CLL. Method: immunoSEQ multiplex PCR; TCRdb's copy keeps in-frame clones and lacks some. This table holds 250,000 to 350,000 clones, around 76% found once. The sample consisted of PBMCs, taken at disease progression, from a patient treated with ibrutinib. The receptors were sampled from a human donor with chronic lymphocytic leukemia.

This clone has a single count. V usage is TRBV4-3 and J usage is TRBJ1-2; 10 bases are a match to TRBD1. The germline gives CDR1 LGHNA, CDR2 YSLEER. The V gene end was trimmed by 2 bases and the J gene end by 7 bases; junction bases not matched to a gene: 4. This CDR3 is built from 14 residues. The CDR3 loop is CASSQLDRGSGYTF. For the CDR3, the DNA is TGCGCCAGCAGCCAATTGGACAGGGGGTCTGGCTACACCTTC.

This clone was recorded a few times. This chain connects TRBV7-3 to TRBJ1-1, with 10 bases identical to TRBD1. The ends lost 4 bases at V and 4 bases at J; junction bases unmatched: 9. CDR1 SGHTA and CDR2 FQGTGA come from the germline V gene. There are 16 residues in the CDR3. Written as DNA, the CDR3 is TGTGCCAGCAGCTATCGGAGGACAGGGGGAGGCACTGAAGCTTTCTTT. Translation: CASSYRRTGGGTEAFF. Complete variable domain (other parts from reference TRBV7-3 and TRBJ1-1): GAGVSQTPSNKVTEKGKYVELRCDPISGHTALYWYRQSLGQGPEFLIYFQGTGAADDSGLPNDRFFAVRPEGSVSTLKIQRTERGDSAVYLCASSYRRTGGGTEAFFGQGTRLTVV.

The rearrangement links TRBV9 to TRBJ2-5; D might be TRBD1 or TRBD2, each matching 6 bases. Deletions cut 0 bases from V and 5 bases from J, with 14 bases between. The CDR3 is 15 amino acids. The germline gives CDR1 SGDLS, CDR2 YYNGEE. The CDR3 DNA is TGTGCCAGCAGCGTAGAGCTGGGGGGCTGGGAGACCCAGTACTTC. This codes for CASSVELGGWETQYF.

The J gene is TRBJ2-2, the V gene TRBV15, with 9 positions matching TRBD1. V dropped 4 bases and J dropped 3; count of bases not matched to a gene: 12. The CDR3 spans 18 residues. Germline CDR1 and CDR2: LNHNV and YYDKDF (reference sequence). The CDR3 nucleotides read TGTGCCACCAGCATTAGATATGGGACAGGGCTTGACACCGGGGAGCTGTTTTTT. As protein: CATSIRYGTGLDTGELFF.

Here the CDR3 reads CSVETLPNTEAFF. The CDR3 region has the DNA TGCAGCGTTGAAACTCTTCCTAACACTGAAGCTTTCTTT. V gene TRBV29-1 combines with J gene TRBJ1-1; D unresolved. V dropped 2 bases and J dropped 2 bases, with 9 bases sitting between them. The CDR3 has 13 residues. Germline lookup yields CDR1 SQVTM and CDR2 ANQGSEA.

This clone has a single count. V usage is TRBV9 and J usage is TRBJ2-7, with 7 bases fitting TRBD1. The CDR3 covers 14 residues. CDR1 and CDR2 from the germline V gene are SGDLS and YYNGEE. V lost 4 bases and J lost 5; bases outside the gene matches: 9. In nucleotides, the CDR3 is TGTGCCAGCAGCCCCCGACAGGGATCCCACGAGCAGTACTTC. Translation gives CASSPRQGSHEQYF.

The gene calls are TRBV19 and TRBJ2-7; TRBD2 might be the D (6 bases). The CDR3 spans 14 residues. V dropped 3 bases and J dropped 0 bases, with 9 bases sitting between them. CDR1 is LNHDA, CDR2 SQIVND, per germline (reference sequence). The DNA of the CDR3 is TGTGCCAGTAGTATGGGGGGAAGCTCCTACGAGCAGTACTTC. Translated, it gives CASSMGGSSYEQYF.

The chain uses TRBV9 and TRBJ2-7, with 8 bases identical to TRBD1. Trimming removed 2 bases from V and 3 bases from J; junction bases left unmatched: 7. There are 15 residues in the CDR3. Germline V gene lookup returns CDR1 SGDLS and CDR2 YYNGEE. As DNA, the CDR3 is TGTGCCAGCAGCGTTGGACTGGACAGGGACTACGAGCAGTACTTC. Translated, it gives CASSVGLDRDYEQYF.

In DNA form, the CDR3 reads TGTGCCAGCAGTTTTCAGGGGGCCAGCACTGAAGCTTTCTTT. It is translated as CASSFQGASTEAFF. V and J are TRBV27 and TRBJ1-1; 8 nucleotides align to TRBD1. J gave up 4 bases and V 3 bases, and 4 bases lay outside the gene matches. This CDR3 is built from 14 residues. Germline values: CDR1 MNHEY, CDR2 SMNVEV (reference sequence).

This rearrangement joins TRBV7-8 to TRBJ2-7; D remains unclear. The CDR3 covers 13 residues. CDR1 and CDR2 from the germline V gene are SGHVS and FQNEAQ. V was pared by 0 bases and J by 4 bases, with 7 bases between. The DNA of the CDR3 is TGTGCCAGCAGCTTAGCGACGGGTTACGAGCAGTACTTC. Its translation is CASSLATGYEQYF.

The chain links TRBV4-1 to TRBJ2-7; D might be TRBD1 or TRBD2, each matching 7 bases. Germline loops: CDR1 MGHRA, CDR2 YSYEKL. The V end lost 3 bases, the J end lost 12 bases, and 21 bases lay between the germline ends. This CDR3 region has 14 residues. The DNA of the CDR3 is TGCGCCAGCAGCCATTTCGGGGGGTTACAGGGGTTGTACTTC. Translation gives CASSHFGGLQGLYF.

This clone came up once. The chain joins TRBV6-1 to TRBJ1-2; TRBD1 might be the D (5 bases). In germline, CDR1 is MNHNS, CDR2 SASEGT. V shed 2 bases and J shed 7 bases, with 17 bases lying between them. This CDR3 spans 15 amino acids. In DNA, the CDR3 is TGTGCCAGCAGTGAACCCCCGGGAGGGGCGGCTGGCTACACCTTC. This codes for CASSEPPGGAAGYTF.

V and J are TRBV29-1 and TRBJ2-3; D remains unclear. The CDR3 runs 12 residues. Deletions cut 5 bases from V and 2 bases from J, with 8 bases between. CDR1 is SQVTM, CDR2 ANQGSEA, per germline. CDR3 sequence: CSVRQITDTQYF. The CDR3 DNA sequence: TGCAGCGTTCGGCAGATCACAGATACGCAGTATTTT.

A note on this clone: Other DNA sequences in this specimen translate into the identical CDR3. The chain has TRBV11-3 and TRBJ2-1; D may be TRBD1 (5 bases). Per germline, CDR1 SGHNT and CDR2 YENEEA. The CDR3 totals 16 residues. V was trimmed by 0 bases and J by 0 bases, leaving 9 bases between them. The CDR3 protein is CASSLDGQGSYNEQFF. The CDR3, as DNA: TGTGCCAGCAGCTTAGATGGGCAGGGCTCCTACAATGAGCAGTTCTTC.

The chain couples TRBV11-2 to TRBJ2-1, with D uncertain. The V and J ends lost 3 bases and 0 bases respectively, with 9 bases between them. CDR3 length equals 15 residues. Germline values: CDR1 SGHAT, CDR2 FQNNGV. The CDR3 region has the DNA TGTGCCAGCAGCTTCATCAGGAGCTCCTACAATGAGCAGTTCTTC. It translates to CASSFIRSSYNEQFF.

The rearrangement links TRBV4-1 to TRBJ1-2, with a tentative D call TRBD1 (6 bases). This CDR3 contains 20 residues. The germline V gene encodes CDR1 MGHRA and CDR2 YSYEKL. V was pared by 0 bases and J by 5 bases, with 28 bases between. Written as DNA, the CDR3 is TGCGCCAGCAGCCAAGAAGTCGGCTGGGGGGCGAAACTTAGGGCTTATGGCTACACCTTC. Its translation is CASSQEVGWGAKLRAYGYTF.